What follows are 24 T cell receptor beta chains derived from one specimen sequenced in a study of blood T cell repertoires in COVID-19. Only in-frame clones appear in the TCRdb table, and some are missing; sequencing was by immunoSEQ multiplex PCR. The sample includes about 200,000 clones, 85% seen only once; the top ten take around 19%. The specimen was PBMCs or T cells enriched from blood (not recorded which). The receptors here all came from a man aged 35-49 years who had recovered from COVID-19.

The rearrangement uses TRBV5-4 and TRBJ2-7; tentative D call: TRBD1 (6 bases). CDR3 length: 14 amino acids. Germline values: CDR1 SGHNT, CDR2 YYREEE (reference sequence). The V gene lost 0 bases and the J gene lost 6 bases, with 13 bases spanning the gap. The CDR3 loop is CASSLGSGTLEQYF. The CDR3 DNA reads TGTGCCAGCAGCTTGGGGTCCGGGACACTCGAGCAGTACTTC.

The CDR3 here is CASSFGGAQGVNYGYTF. The CDR3 bases are TGTGCCAGCAGCTTTGGCGGCGCACAGGGAGTTAACTATGGCTACACCTTC. The V gene is TRBV5-4, the J gene TRBJ1-2; possibly TRBD1 for D (6 bases). Germline V lookup: CDR1 SGHNT, CDR2 YYREEE (reference sequence). V lost 2 bases, J lost 1 base, and 18 bases lay in between. This CDR3 contains 17 residues.

The rearrangement links TRBV7-9 to TRBJ2-1; 13 bases are shared with TRBD2. CDR3 length: 17 residues. With 3 bases clipped from V and 5 bases from J, the junction kept 7 bases outside the gene matches. In germline, CDR1 is SEHNR, CDR2 FQNEAQ (reference sequence). Here the CDR3 DNA reads TGTGCCAGCAGCTTCGGACTAGCGGGAGATGGAAACAATGAGCAGTTCTTC. This codes for CASSFGLAGDGNNEQFF.

The chain is built from TRBV21-1 and TRBJ2-5; the table names TRBD2, a call not compared with the DNA. TRBV21-1 is a pseudogene locus. The CDR3 length is 19 residues. In nucleotides, the CDR3 is TGTGCCAGCCCCTCCCGAGCGGGAGGAAGACGGGGGCTGCAAGAGACCCAGTACTTC. It encodes CASPSRAGGRRGLQETQYF.

This chain links TRBV29-1 with TRBJ1-1, with a possible D match to TRBD1 (5 bases). The CDR3 runs to 13 residues. Germline V lookup: CDR1 SQVTM, CDR2 ANQGSEA. The germline V and J ends were trimmed by 7 bases and 0 bases, with 12 bases remaining between them. The DNA of the CDR3 is TGCAGCGCAGGGAGGGAGTTGAACACTGAAGCTTTCTTT. Its translation is CSAGRELNTEAFF.

The rearrangement joins TRBV7-3 to TRBJ2-3; 8 bases are a match to TRBD2. Per the germline V gene, CDR1 is SGHTA and CDR2 is FQGTGA. V trimming: 4 bases; J trimming: 5 bases; junction bases outside the gene matches: 5. The CDR3 covers 14 residues. DNA of the CDR3: TGTGCCAGCAGCTCCGGGACTAGTCTAGATACGCAGTATTTT. Its translation: CASSSGTSLDTQYF.

This clone has more than one count but fewer than ten. The chain recombines TRBV29-1 with TRBJ1-5; no clear D. CDR1 and CDR2 from the germline V gene are SQVTM and ANQGSEA. There are 13 residues in the CDR3. Trimming pared 4 bases from V and 6 bases from J, leaving 13 bases between. The CDR3 sequence: CSVGVEVGQPQHF. In DNA, the CDR3 is TGCAGCGTTGGGGTCGAGGTTGGTCAGCCCCAGCATTTT.

V gene TRBV9 combines with J gene TRBJ1-1, with a tentative D call TRBD1 (6 bases). Germline V gives CDR1 SGDLS, CDR2 YYNGEE. The CDR3 covers 13 residues. The V gene lost 3 bases and the J gene lost 1 base, with 7 bases spanning the gap. The CDR3, as DNA: TGTGCCAGCAGCGGGACAGCGAACACTGAAGCTTTCTTT. It specifies CASSGTANTEAFF.

V is TRBV27 and J is TRBJ2-7; D is undetermined. The CDR3 sequence is 11 residues long. V was shortened by 4 bases and J by 3 bases, with 4 bases between the two germline ends. From germline, CDR1 is MNHEY and CDR2 SMNVEV (reference sequence). CDR3 bases: TGTGCCAGCAGTTACGGCTACGAGCAGTACTTC. This encodes CASSYGYEQYF.

J is TRBJ1-6 and V is TRBV3-1 (or the pseudogene TRBV3-2), with D perhaps matching TRBD1 (5 bases). Per the germline V gene, CDR1 is LGHDT and CDR2 is YNNKEL (reference sequence). The CDR3 consists of 19 residues. The V gene lost 0 bases and the J gene lost 3 bases, with 18 bases spanning the gap. In nucleotides, the CDR3 is TGTGCCAGCAGCCAAGAAGCTTTCCCAGGGTCATTCTATAATTCACCCCTCCACTTT. This sequence encodes CASSQEAFPGSFYNSPLHF.

V and J are TRBV11-2 and TRBJ1-1; D remains ambiguous. Trimming took off 5 bases at V and 0 bases at J, with 7 bases between the two ends. CDR3 length equals 13 residues. The germline V gene has CDR1 SGHAT and CDR2 FQNNGV. Written as DNA, the CDR3 is TGTGCCAGCAGCCCCAAAATGAACACTGAAGCTTTCTTT. Translated: CASSPKMNTEAFF.

In the case of this clone: A much more abundant neighbour one base away suggests this may be a read error. The gene calls are TRBV30 and TRBJ1-5, with 7 bases that match TRBD1. V was pared by 5 bases and J by 4 bases, with 5 bases of the junction left unmatched. Germline V gene data show CDR1 as GTSNPN and CDR2 as SVGIG (reference sequence). The CDR3 totals 13 residues. CDR3 region: CAWAGTENQPQHF. The CDR3 coding sequence is TGTGCCTGGGCCGGGACAGAGAATCAGCCCCAGCATTTT. Full variable domain (missing parts from reference TRBV30 and TRBJ1-5): SQTIHQWPATLVQPVGSPLSLECTVEGTSNPNLYWYRQAAGRGLQLLFYSVGIGQISSEVPQNLSASRPQDRQFILSSKKLLLSDSGFYLCAWAGTENQPQHFGDGTRLSIL.

The V call is TRBV2, the J call TRBJ1-5; 9 bases match TRBD1. The CDR3 is made up of 15 amino acids. After removal of 1 base from V and 7 bases from J, the junction contained 5 bases not matched to a gene. The germline V gene encodes CDR1 SNHLY and CDR2 FYNNEI. The CDR3 reads CASSEDGTGRQPQHF. The CDR3 nucleotides are TGTGCCAGCAGTGAAGATGGGACAGGGCGGCAGCCCCAGCATTTT.

The chain has TRBV5-8 and TRBJ1-1; the D is unclear. Looked up from germline, CDR1 is SGHTS and CDR2 is YDEGEE. The CDR3 spans 13 residues. V lost 5 bases and J lost 0, with 8 bases in between. The CDR3 DNA follows: TGTGCCAGCAGGATAGATATGAACACTGAAGCTTTCTTT. Its protein product is CASRIDMNTEAFF.

This clone was recorded once. The chain is built from TRBV7-6 and TRBJ2-1; the match to TRBD1 covers 12 bases. The CDR3 spans 15 residues. Germline CDR1 reads SGHVS; CDR2 reads FNYEAQ. Trimming at V came to 4 bases and at J to 6 bases, leaving 4 bases not matched to a gene. This CDR3 reads CASSWGQGARNEQFF. The CDR3 DNA is TGTGCCAGCAGCTGGGGACAGGGGGCGCGCAATGAGCAGTTCTTC. Variable domain in full (rest from reference TRBV7-6 and TRBJ2-1): GAGVSQSPRYKVTKRGQDVALRCDPISGHVSLYWYRQALGQGPEFLTYFNYEAQQDKSGLPNDRFSAERPEGSISTLTIQRTEQRDSAMYRCASSWGQGARNEQFFGPGTRLTVL.

This clone was counted only a few times. V gene TRBV6-2 or TRBV6-3 combines with J gene TRBJ1-6; no definite D call. Looked up from germline, CDR1 is MNHEY and CDR2 is SVGEGT. This CDR3 spans 15 amino acids. With 0 bases removed from V and 5 bases from J, the gap between germline ends came to 8 bases. CDR3 protein: CASSYSPDHNSPLHF. CDR3 nucleotide sequence: TGTGCCAGCAGTTACTCCCCAGATCATAATTCACCCCTCCACTTT.

The chain has TRBV3-1 (or the pseudogene TRBV3-2) and TRBJ2-1; 9 bases are a match to TRBD1. CDR3 length: 13 amino acids. Germline CDR1 LGHDT, CDR2 YNNKEL (reference sequence). J gave up 9 bases and V 4 bases, and 4 bases lay outside the gene matches. The CDR3 is CASSLGQGLEQFF. CDR3 DNA sequence: TGTGCCAGCAGCCTCGGACAGGGGCTTGAGCAGTTCTTC.

The rearrangement uses TRBV9 and TRBJ2-1, with no clear D. Trimming took 4 bases from V and 8 from J, leaving 25 bases between them. The CDR3 contains 17 residues. CDR1 is SGDLS and CDR2 is YYNGEE in the germline V gene. CDR3 sequence reads: CASSNNPNYPKSDEQFF. DNA for the CDR3: TGTGCCAGCAGCAACAATCCCAACTACCCCAAAAGCGATGAGCAGTTCTTC.

The table lists this clone with a count of one. V is TRBV5-4 and J is TRBJ1-1; TRBD1 might be the D (6 bases). V gave up 5 bases and J gave up 0 bases, with 11 bases separating them. The CDR3 is made up of 14 amino acids. Per germline, CDR1 SGHNT and CDR2 YYREEE (reference sequence). The CDR3 DNA sequence: TGTGCCAGCAGGACCGGGACAATGAACACTGAAGCTTTCTTT. It translates to CASRTGTMNTEAFF.

V and J are TRBV19 and TRBJ1-5; weak D call: TRBD1 (6 bases). The V gene lost 5 bases and the J gene lost 3 bases, with 11 bases spanning the gap. The CDR3 extends over 14 amino acids. The V gene's germline CDR1 is LNHDA and CDR2 SQIVND (reference sequence). This chain's CDR3 is CASSLGQNNQPQHF. The CDR3 nucleotides are TGTGCCAGTAGTCTAGGACAGAACAATCAGCCCCAGCATTTT. Variable domain in full (rest from reference TRBV19 and TRBJ1-5): DGGITQSPKYLFRKEGQNVTLSCEQNLNHDAMYWYRQDPGQGLRLIYYSQIVNDFQKGDIAEGYSVSREKKESFPLTVTSAQKNPTAFYLCASSLGQNNQPQHFGDGTRLSIL.

J is TRBJ2-2 and V is TRBV29-1; 13 bases align to TRBD2. The CDR3 totals 15 residues. The germline V gene encodes CDR1 SQVTM and CDR2 ANQGSEA. The V and J ends lost 4 bases and 4 bases, in that order; junction bases with no gene match: 3. CDR3 amino acids: CSVVLAGGSTGELFF. CDR3 DNA: TGCAGCGTTGTACTAGCGGGAGGGTCCACCGGGGAGCTGTTTTTT.

The J gene is TRBJ2-1, the V gene TRBV18, with a tentative D call TRBD1 (5 bases). CDR3 length: 14 amino acids. V gave up 6 bases and J gave up 5 bases, with 14 bases separating them. In germline, CDR1 is KGHSH, CDR2 LQKENI. Here the CDR3 reads CASSLTPTDNEQFF. CDR3 sequence (DNA): TGTGCCAGCTCTCTCACCCCGACAGACAATGAGCAGTTCTTC.

The J gene is TRBJ1-4, the V gene TRBV29-1; perhaps TRBD1 as D (6 bases). The germline V gene has CDR1 SQVTM and CDR2 ANQGSEA. V dropped 7 bases and J dropped 5 bases, with 14 bases sitting between them. This CDR3 region has 13 residues. The CDR3 loop is CSARDTENEKLFF. In nucleotides, the CDR3 is TGCAGCGCCCGGGACACCGAAAATGAAAAACTGTTTTTT.

The chain joins TRBV2 to TRBJ2-7, with TRBD2 identical over 13 bases. Germline trimming cut 3 bases from V and 2 bases from J; bases unmatched to any gene: 10. The CDR3 spans 18 residues. Germline CDR1 and CDR2: SNHLY and FYNNEI. CDR3 nucleotide sequence: TGTGCCAGCAGTGACGGGACTAGCGGGATCACACTAACCTACGAGCAGTACTTC. Translated: CASSDGTSGITLTYEQYF.